This T cell receptor beta chain was captured by sequencing in a study of blood T cell repertoires in COVID-19 (dated by TCRdb to 2020 to 2021). As for the study more broadly: Samples covering the acute and convalescent phases of COVID-19 were provided by collaborators in the United States, Italy and Spain. The material from the prospective study consisted of cDNA or gDNA derived from T cells, B-cell-depleted T cells, or PBMCs. The dataset comprised deeply sampled blood TCRbeta repertoires from subjects exposed to, actively infected with, or recovered from COVID-19. The repertoires were made available in a free public database intended to serve as a resource for research on the immune response to SARS-CoV-2. Samples came from the ongoing ImmuneRACE study (first 160 participants) plus 1,254 subjects from 6 global collaborators. Sample metadata almost always included a de-identified subject ID, COVID-19 status, age in years and sex. Where HLA class I and class II types were available, the types were taken from metadata supplied by the sample provider, not from assay-based typing.

Broader findings and caveats from the paper: How much clinical and demographic metadata was included differed by source and by participant, and the metadata was provided uncurated.

Collaborating institutions collected whole blood in K2EDTA tubes following their own protocols. Collaborator samples were shipped for TCRbeta analysis as frozen whole blood, isolated PBMCs, or DNA extracted from either sample type. TCRbeta CDR3 regions were amplified from genomic DNA by means of the immunoSEQ Assay, a bias-controlled multiplex PCR. As for how the authors treated the data: Within the assay, amplification of reference gene primers was used to estimate how many nucleated cells each sample contained. To quantify the absolute abundance of each unique TCRbeta CDR3 rearrangement, sequence reads were collapsed and filtered. For each sample, productive Simpson clonality was calculated as the square root of Simpson's diversity index across productive rearrangements. TCRdb carries this immuneACCESS record with in-frame sequences only. Its versions omit some clonotypes, under half of them owing to an unresolved V gene in the studies checked, with the rest unexplained. V and J calls and clone size are as listed in that table; D and trimming were resolved from the DNA. Counted in this sample were some 150,000 clones; approximately 90% of them appeared once. Roughly 4% of the sample goes to the ten largest clones.

CDR1 and CDR2 are drawn from the germline V gene: SGHRS, YFSETQ. The CDR3 contains 14 residues, cysteine and phenylalanine counted. Only the CDR3 part of the read is kept: 42 bases, read in frame from the first base. V sheds 3 bases and J sheds 10 bases, leaving 17 bases between their ends. With regard to this clone: Its antigen remains undetermined. Base-call qualities are not available, and no considerably larger clone is one nucleotide away.

The chain was built from TRBV5-1 and TRBJ2-1, and possibly TRBD2, on 6 matching bases. Source material: peripheral blood. The sequence came from a woman aged 55-70 years with active or convalescent COVID-19. For the CDR3, the sequence is CASSSGGDWEEQFF. The DNA reads as follows: TGCGCCAGCAGCTCCGGGGGAGATTGGGAGGAGCAGTTCTTC.